This is a list of T cell receptor beta chains from one sample in a study of T-cell memory formation after mild COVID-19. MiXCR, applied by TCRdb to the 5' RACE reads, yields one record per CDR3 protein. The table has 290,000 or so distinct CDR3 sequences, roughly a fifth seen once. The sequencing input was PBMCs or a T cell subset sorted from them (not recorded which). Receptor source: a man between 18 and 35 years old who had mild COVID-19 (a few samples of this study predate the infection). Cell type and time point are not known. Both conserved end residues are part of each CDR3. A D gene is named only where the DNA matches it firmly. Expanded clones get a size class; other rows say once, few or many, or leave the size out.

TRBJ1-4 | TRBV7-9 | NA | NA | TGTGCCAGCAGCCCGGCAGGGAATGAAAAACTGTTTTTT | CASSPAGNEKLFF
TRBJ2-3 | TRBV10-2 | NA | NA | TGCGCCAGCAGGGAGGGGACTGCCCTGCCGGATACGCAGTATTTT | CASREGTALPDTQYF
TRBJ2-5 | TRBV11-2 | TRBD1 | NA | TGTGCCAGCAGCACCAGACAGGGGGGACTTGAGACCCAGTACTTC | CASSTRQGGLETQYF
TRBJ2-3 | TRBV6-5 | NA | NA | TGTGCCAGCAGCCTTCAGGGATTTTACGATACGCAGTATTTT | CASSLQGFYDTQYF
TRBJ1-2 | TRBV18 | NA | NA | TGTGCCAGCTCACCGGCAGGGACGAGAGGCTACACCTTC | CASSPAGTRGYTF
TRBJ2-1 | TRBV3-1 | NA | NA | TGTGCCAGCAGCCAAGATCAGGCAGGGGGGGCGAATGAGCAGTTCTTC | CASSQDQAGGANEQFF
TRBJ1-6 | TRBV20-1 | TRBD1 | many | TGCAGTGCTAGGACAGGGGGCAGCGGGAATTCACCCCTCCACTTT | CSARTGGSGNSPLHF
TRBJ2-3 | TRBV20-1 | TRBD2 | NA | TGCAGTGCTTACTGGGAGCGGGGGACGATCACAGATACGCAGTATTTT | CSAYWERGTITDTQYF
TRBJ1-2 | TRBV4-3 | NA | NA | TGCGCCAGCAGCCAAGAAGAGGGGTCAGACTATGGCTACACCTTC | CASSQEEGSDYGYTF
TRBJ2-1 | TRBV5-1 | NA | few | TGCGCCAGCAGCTTGCCAATTAGCGATGAGCAGTTCTTC | CASSLPISDEQFF